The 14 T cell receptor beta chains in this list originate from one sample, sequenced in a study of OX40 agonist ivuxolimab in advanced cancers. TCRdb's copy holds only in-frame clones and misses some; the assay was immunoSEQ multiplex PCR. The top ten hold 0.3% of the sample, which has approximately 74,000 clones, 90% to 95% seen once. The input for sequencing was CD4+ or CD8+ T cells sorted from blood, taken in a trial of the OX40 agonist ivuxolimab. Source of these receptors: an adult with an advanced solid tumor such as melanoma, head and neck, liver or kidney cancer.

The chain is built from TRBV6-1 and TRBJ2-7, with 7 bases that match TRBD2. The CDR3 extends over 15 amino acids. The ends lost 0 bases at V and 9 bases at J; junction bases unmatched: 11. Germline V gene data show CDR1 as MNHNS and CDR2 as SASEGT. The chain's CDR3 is CASSEAGGPGGWQYF. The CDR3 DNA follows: TGTGCCAGCAGTGAAGCGGGCGGGCCGGGGGGTTGGCAGTACTTC.

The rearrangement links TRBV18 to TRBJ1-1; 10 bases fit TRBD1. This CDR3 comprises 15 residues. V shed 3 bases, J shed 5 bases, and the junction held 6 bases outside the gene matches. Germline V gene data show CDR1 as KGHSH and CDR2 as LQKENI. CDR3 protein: CASSPGTGAGTEAFF. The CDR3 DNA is TGTGCCAGCTCACCCGGGACAGGGGCGGGTACTGAAGCTTTCTTT.

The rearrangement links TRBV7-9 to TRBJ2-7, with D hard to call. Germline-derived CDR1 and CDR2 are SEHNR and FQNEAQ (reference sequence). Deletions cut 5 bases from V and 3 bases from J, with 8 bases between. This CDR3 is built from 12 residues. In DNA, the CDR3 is TGTGCCAGCAGCCTTTACCGCTACGAGCAGTACTTC. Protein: CASSLYRYEQYF.

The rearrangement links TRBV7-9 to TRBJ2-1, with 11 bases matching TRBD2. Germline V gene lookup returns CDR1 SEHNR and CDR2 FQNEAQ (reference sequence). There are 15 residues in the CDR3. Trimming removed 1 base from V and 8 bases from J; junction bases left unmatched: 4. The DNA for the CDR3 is TGTGCCAGCAGCTTAGGTCTAGCGGGAGGTCATGAGCAGTTCTTC. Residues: CASSLGLAGGHEQFF. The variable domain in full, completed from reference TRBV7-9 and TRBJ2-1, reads DTGVSQNPRHKITKRGQNVTFRCDPISEHNRLYWYRQTLGQGPEFLTYFQNEAQLEKSRLLSDRFSAERPKGSFSTLEIQRTEQGDSAMYLCASSLGLAGGHEQFFGPGTRLTVL.

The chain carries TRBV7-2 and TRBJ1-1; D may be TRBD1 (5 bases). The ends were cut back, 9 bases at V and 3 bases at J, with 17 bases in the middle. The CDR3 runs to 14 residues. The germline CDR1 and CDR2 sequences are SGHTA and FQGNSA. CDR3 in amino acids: CARAPPGGYTEAFF. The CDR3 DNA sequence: TGTGCCAGAGCGCCTCCGGGGGGTTACACTGAAGCTTTCTTT.

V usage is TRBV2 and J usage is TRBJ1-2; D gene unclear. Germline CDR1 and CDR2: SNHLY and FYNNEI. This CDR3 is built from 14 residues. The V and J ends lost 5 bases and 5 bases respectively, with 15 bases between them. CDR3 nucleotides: TGTGCCAGCAGTTCCCGGGCCCGGAGTTATGGCTACACCTTC. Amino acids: CASSSRARSYGYTF.

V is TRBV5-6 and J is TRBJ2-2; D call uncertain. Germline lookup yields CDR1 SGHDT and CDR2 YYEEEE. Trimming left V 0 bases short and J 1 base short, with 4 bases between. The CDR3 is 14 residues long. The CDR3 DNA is TGTGCCAGCAGCTTGGGAAGGAACACCGGGGAGCTGTTTTTT. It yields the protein CASSLGRNTGELFF.

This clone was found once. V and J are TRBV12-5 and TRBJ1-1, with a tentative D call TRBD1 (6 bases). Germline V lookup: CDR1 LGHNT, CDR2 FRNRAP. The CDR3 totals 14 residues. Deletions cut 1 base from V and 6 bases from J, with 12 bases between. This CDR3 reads CASGLGMGASEAFF. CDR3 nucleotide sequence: TGTGCTAGTGGTTTGGGTATGGGGGCCTCTGAAGCTTTCTTT.

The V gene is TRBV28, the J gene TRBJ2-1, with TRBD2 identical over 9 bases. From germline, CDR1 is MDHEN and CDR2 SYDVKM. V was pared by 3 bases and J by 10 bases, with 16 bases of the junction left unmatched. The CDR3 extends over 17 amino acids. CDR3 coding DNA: TGTGCCAGCAGTTTTGGGTTTCCGCGGGAGGGCCTGGGGGAGCAGTTCTTC. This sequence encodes CASSFGFPREGLGEQFF.

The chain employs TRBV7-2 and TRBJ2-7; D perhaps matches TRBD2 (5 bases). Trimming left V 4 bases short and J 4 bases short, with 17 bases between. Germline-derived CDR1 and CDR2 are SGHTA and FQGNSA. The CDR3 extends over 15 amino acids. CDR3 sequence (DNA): TGTGCCAGCAGCTCCGCCTATGGGAGAGGTTACGAGCAGTACTTC. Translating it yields CASSSAYGRGYEQYF.

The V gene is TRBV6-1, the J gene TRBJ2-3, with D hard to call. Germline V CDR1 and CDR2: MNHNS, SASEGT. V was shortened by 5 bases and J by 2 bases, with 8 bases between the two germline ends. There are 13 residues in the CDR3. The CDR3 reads CASSYEYTDTQYF. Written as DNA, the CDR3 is TGTGCCAGCAGTTATGAATACACAGATACGCAGTATTTT.

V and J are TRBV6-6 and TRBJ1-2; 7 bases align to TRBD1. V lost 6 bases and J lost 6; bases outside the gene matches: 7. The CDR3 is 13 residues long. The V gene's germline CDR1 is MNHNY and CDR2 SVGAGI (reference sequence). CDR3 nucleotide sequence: TGTGCCAGCAGGCCGGACAGGAGCGATGGCTACACCTTC. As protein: CASRPDRSDGYTF.

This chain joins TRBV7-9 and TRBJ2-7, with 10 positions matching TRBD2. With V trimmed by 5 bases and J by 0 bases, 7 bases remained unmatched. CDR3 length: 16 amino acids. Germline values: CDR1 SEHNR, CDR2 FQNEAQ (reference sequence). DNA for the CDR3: TGTGCCAGCAGCCTATACCTAGCGGGAGTCTCCTACGAGCAGTACTTC. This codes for CASSLYLAGVSYEQYF.

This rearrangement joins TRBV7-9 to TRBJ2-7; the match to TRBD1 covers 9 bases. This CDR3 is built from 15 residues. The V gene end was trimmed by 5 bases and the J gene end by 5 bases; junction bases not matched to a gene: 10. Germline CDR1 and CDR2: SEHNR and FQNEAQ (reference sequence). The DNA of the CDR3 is TGTGCCAGCAGCACACCGGGACAGGGATGGAACGAGCAGTACTTC. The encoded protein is CASSTPGQGWNEQYF.